Listed here are 9 T cell receptor beta chains from one sample, sequenced in a study of blood T cell repertoires in COVID-19. The assay was immunoSEQ multiplex PCR, and TCRdb's table has in-frame clones only and misses some. The sample has around 250,000 clones, 86% seen once; the top ten hold 9% to 15%. Sequencing was performed on peripheral blood. The receptors come from a man aged 80 or over with acute or convalescent COVID-19.

This chain joins TRBV7-2 and TRBJ2-1, with 12 bases lining up with TRBD2. The V gene end was trimmed by 1 base and the J gene end by 7 bases; junction bases not matched to a gene: 14. CDR1 is SGHTA, CDR2 FQGNSA, per germline. The CDR3 totals 19 residues. The CDR3 DNA is TGTGCCAGCAGCTTAGTACAGACTAGCGGGGGTGCCCGTGAGAATGAGCAGTTCTTC. Its protein product is CASSLVQTSGGARENEQFF.

This chain uses TRBV13 with TRBJ1-4; 9 nucleotides agree with TRBD1. Germline V gene lookup returns CDR1 PRHDT and CDR2 FYEKMQ (reference sequence). This CDR3 is built from 16 residues. V was pared by 5 bases and J by 5 bases, with 9 bases of the junction left unmatched. CDR3 nucleotide sequence: TGTGCCAGCAGCGGAACGGACAGGGGACGGAATGAAAAACTGTTTTTT. This codes for CASSGTDRGRNEKLFF.

The chain combines TRBV19 with TRBJ1-6, with D unclear. The V end was cut by 10 bases, the J end by 0 bases, with 4 bases between. The CDR3 runs to 12 residues. Germline CDR1 LNHDA, CDR2 SQIVND (reference sequence). CDR3 amino acids: CATSSYNSPLHF. The CDR3 DNA follows: TGTGCCACGAGCTCCTATAATTCACCCCTCCACTTT.

This chain connects TRBV28 to TRBJ1-4; D is unclear. V was trimmed by 5 bases and J by 7 bases, leaving 8 bases between them. The CDR3 consists of 12 residues. Germline loops: CDR1 MDHEN, CDR2 SYDVKM. The CDR3 protein is CASSRDGEKLFF. CDR3 nucleotide sequence: TGTGCCAGCAGTCGCGATGGTGAAAAACTGTTTTTT.

This chain uses TRBV11-2 with TRBJ1-5, with D perhaps TRBD1 (6 bases). The length of the CDR3 is 16 residues. V was shortened by 1 base and J by 7 bases, with 17 bases between the two germline ends. Looked up from germline, CDR1 is SGHAT and CDR2 is FQNNGV. The CDR3 sequence is CASSLGPRGGNQPQHF. The CDR3 nucleotides read TGTGCCAGCAGCTTAGGCCCTCGAGGGGGAAACCAGCCCCAGCATTTT. Full variable domain (outside the CDR3, taken from reference TRBV11-2 and TRBJ1-5): EAGVAQSPRYKIIEKRQSVAFWCNPISGHATLYWYQQILGQGPKLLIQFQNNGVVDDSQLPKDRFSAERLKGVDSTLKIQPAKLEDSAVYLCASSLGPRGGNQPQHFGDGTRLSIL.

V and J are TRBV20-1 and TRBJ1-2; D is unclear. The CDR3 length is 11 residues. In germline, CDR1 is DFQATT, CDR2 SNEGSKA (reference sequence). V lost 4 bases, J lost 4 bases, and 7 bases lay in between. In DNA, the CDR3 is TGCAGTGCTACAGGCCTCTATGGCTACACCTTC. The encoded protein is CSATGLYGYTF.

V and J are TRBV3-1 (or the pseudogene TRBV3-2) and TRBJ2-7, with TRBD2 identical over 10 bases. With V trimmed by 1 base and J by 7 bases, 7 bases remained unmatched. The CDR3 has 15 residues. Germline loops: CDR1 LGHDT, CDR2 YNNKEL (reference sequence). The CDR3 nucleotides read TGTGCCAGCAGCCAAGGGCCAGCGGGGGGGCGTGAGCAGTACTTC. It codes for CASSQGPAGGREQYF.

The rearrangement links TRBV11-3 to TRBJ2-1, with 7 bases fitting TRBD2. Germline V gene sequence: CDR1 SGHNT, CDR2 YENEEA. The CDR3 extends over 16 amino acids. V lost 6 bases and J lost 8; bases outside the gene matches: 16. The CDR3 loop reads CASSPRGGDLPHEQFF. The CDR3 bases are TGTGCCAGCAGTCCTCGCGGGGGAGACCTCCCCCATGAGCAGTTCTTC.

This rearrangement joins TRBV19 to TRBJ2-6; a possible D gene is TRBD2 (5 bases). Germline V gives CDR1 LNHDA, CDR2 SQIVND (reference sequence). The CDR3 length is 17 residues. Between the trimmed V and J ends, which lost 3 bases and 1 base, there was a span of 13 bases. This CDR3 is CASSMRGNRSGANVLTF. CDR3 nucleotides: TGTGCCAGTAGTATGCGAGGGAATAGATCTGGGGCCAACGTCCTGACTTTC.